This T cell receptor (beta chain) was captured in a study of control samples from healthy donors and cancer patients. This CDR3 has 15 residues. Trimming stripped 1 base from V and 4 bases from J, with 13 bases between. Germline V CDR1 and CDR2: SEHNR, FQNEAQ (reference sequence). Method: immunoSEQ multiplex PCR; TCRdb's copy keeps in-frame clones and lacks some. This sample has 140,000 or so clones; roughly 94% occur once, and the top ten carry approximately 14%. The genes are TRBV7-9 and TRBJ1-1; D is perhaps TRBD1 (5 bases). The TCR originated in a man between 60 and 70 years old with colorectal cancer. Sequencing used PBMCs. CDR3: CASSLEGYMGTEAFF. The CDR3 DNA reads TGTGCCAGCAGCTTAGAGGGGTACATGGGCACTGAAGCTTTCTTT. The full variable domain, rest sourced from reference TRBV7-9 and TRBJ1-1, is DTGVSQNPRHKITKRGQNVTFRCDPISEHNRLYWYRQTLGQGPEFLTYFQNEAQLEKSRLLSDRFSAERPKGSFSTLEIQRTEQGDSAMYLCASSLEGYMGTEAFFGQGTRLTVV.